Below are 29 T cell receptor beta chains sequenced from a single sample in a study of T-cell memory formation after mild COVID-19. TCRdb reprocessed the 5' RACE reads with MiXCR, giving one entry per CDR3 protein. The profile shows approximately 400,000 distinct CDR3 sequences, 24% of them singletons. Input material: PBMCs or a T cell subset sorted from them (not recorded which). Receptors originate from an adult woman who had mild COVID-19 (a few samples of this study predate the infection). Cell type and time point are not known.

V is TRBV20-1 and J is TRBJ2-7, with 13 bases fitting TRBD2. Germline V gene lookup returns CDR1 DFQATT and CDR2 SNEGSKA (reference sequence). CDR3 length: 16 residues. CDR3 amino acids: CGVETSGRAGSYEQYF. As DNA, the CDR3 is TGCGGGGTAGAAACTAGCGGGAGGGCCGGCTCCTACGAGCAGTACTTC.

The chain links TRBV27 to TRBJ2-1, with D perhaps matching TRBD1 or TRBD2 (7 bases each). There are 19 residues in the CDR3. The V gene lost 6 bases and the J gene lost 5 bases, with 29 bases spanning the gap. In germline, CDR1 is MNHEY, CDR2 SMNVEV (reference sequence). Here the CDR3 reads CASSLPSQGEGPLDNEQFF. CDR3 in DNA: TGTGCCAGCAGCCTGCCCTCTCAGGGGGAGGGACCACTGGACAATGAGCAGTTCTTC.

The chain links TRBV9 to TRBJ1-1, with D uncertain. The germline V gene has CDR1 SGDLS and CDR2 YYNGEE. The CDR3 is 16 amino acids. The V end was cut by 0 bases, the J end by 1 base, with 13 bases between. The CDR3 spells CASSVGPSRGNTEAFF. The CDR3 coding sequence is TGTGCCAGCAGCGTAGGCCCCAGCCGGGGGAACACTGAAGCTTTCTTT.

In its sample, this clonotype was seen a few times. The CDR3 protein is CSVEFVNYGYTF. In nucleotides, the CDR3 is TGCAGCGTTGAGTTTGTAAATTATGGCTACACCTTC. The chain carries TRBV29-1 and TRBJ1-2; D is uncertain. Trimming removed 3 bases from V and 5 bases from J, with 10 bases in between. This CDR3 region has 12 residues. Germline CDR1 SQVTM, CDR2 ANQGSEA.

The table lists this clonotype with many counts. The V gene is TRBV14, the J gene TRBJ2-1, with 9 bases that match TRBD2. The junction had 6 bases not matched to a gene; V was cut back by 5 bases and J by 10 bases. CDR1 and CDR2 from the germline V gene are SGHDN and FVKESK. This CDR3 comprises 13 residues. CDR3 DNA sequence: TGTGCCAGCAGCAAATTTAGCGGGGGCGAGCAGTTCTTC. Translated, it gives CASSKFSGGEQFF.

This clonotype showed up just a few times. CDR3 region: CASSQWDGSGELFF. CDR3 in DNA: TGTGCCAGCAGCCAATGGGACGGCTCCGGGGAGCTGTTTTTT. The chain has TRBV3-1 and TRBJ2-2; the D call may be TRBD1 or TRBD2 (5 bases each). V was shortened by 2 bases and J by 6 bases, with 10 bases between the two germline ends. CDR1 and CDR2 (germline): LGHDT, YNNKEL (reference sequence). The CDR3 is 14 residues long.

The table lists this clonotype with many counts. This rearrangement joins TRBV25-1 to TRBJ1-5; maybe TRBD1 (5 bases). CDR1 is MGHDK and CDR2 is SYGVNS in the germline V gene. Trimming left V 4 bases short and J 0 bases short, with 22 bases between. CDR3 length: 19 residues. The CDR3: CASSGRDQYFKNSNQPQHF. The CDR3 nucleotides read TGTGCCAGCAGTGGGAGGGACCAATATTTTAAAAATAGCAATCAGCCCCAGCATTTT.

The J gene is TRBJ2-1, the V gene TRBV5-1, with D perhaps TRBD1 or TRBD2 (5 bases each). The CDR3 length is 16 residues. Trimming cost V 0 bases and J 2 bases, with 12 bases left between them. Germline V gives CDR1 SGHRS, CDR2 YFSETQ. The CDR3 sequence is CASSLGGQGPYNEQFF. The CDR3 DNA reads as TGCGCCAGCAGCTTGGGAGGCCAGGGACCCTACAATGAGCAGTTCTTC.

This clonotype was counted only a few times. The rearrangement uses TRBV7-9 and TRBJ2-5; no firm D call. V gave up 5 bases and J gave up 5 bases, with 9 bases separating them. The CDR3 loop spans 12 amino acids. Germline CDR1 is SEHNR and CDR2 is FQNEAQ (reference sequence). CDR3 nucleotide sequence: TGTGCCAGCAGCACCGGCGTGGAGACCCAGTACTTC. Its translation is CASSTGVETQYF.

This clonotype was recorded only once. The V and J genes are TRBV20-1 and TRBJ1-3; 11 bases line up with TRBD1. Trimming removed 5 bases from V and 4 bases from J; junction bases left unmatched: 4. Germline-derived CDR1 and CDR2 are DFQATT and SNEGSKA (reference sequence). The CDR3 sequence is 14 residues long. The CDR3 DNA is TGCAGTGCTGGGACAGGGGGGAACGGAAACACCATATATTTT. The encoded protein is CSAGTGGNGNTIYF.

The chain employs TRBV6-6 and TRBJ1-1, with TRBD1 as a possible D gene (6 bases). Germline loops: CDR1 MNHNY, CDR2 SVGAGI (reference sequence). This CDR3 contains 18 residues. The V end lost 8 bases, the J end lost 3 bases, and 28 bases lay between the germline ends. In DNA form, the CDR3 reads TGTGCCAGCTCCAACCCGACGGACAGCTATTCGGTGGACACTGAAGCTTTCTTT. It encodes CASSNPTDSYSVDTEAFF.

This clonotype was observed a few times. For the CDR3, the DNA is TGTGCCAGCAGCATAAAACGGACAACTAACTATGGCTACACCTTC. This gives the protein CASSIKRTTNYGYTF. The chain combines TRBV7-8 with TRBJ1-2; D might be TRBD1 (5 bases). The length of the CDR3 is 15 residues. The germline gives CDR1 SGHVS, CDR2 FQNEAQ. Trimming left V 5 bases short and J 0 bases short, with 13 bases between.

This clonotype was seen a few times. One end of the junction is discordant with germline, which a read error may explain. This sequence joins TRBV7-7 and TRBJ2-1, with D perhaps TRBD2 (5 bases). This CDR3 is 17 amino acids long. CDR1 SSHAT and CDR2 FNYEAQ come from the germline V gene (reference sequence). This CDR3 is CASSPGRLGADHNEQFF. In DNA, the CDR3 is TGTGCTAGCAGCCCCGGACGCCTGGGAGCAGACCACAATGAGCAGTTCTTC. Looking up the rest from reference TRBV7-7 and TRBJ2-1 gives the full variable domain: GAGVSQSPRYKVTKRGQDVTLRCDPISSHATLYWYQQALGQGPEFLTYFNYEAQPDKSGLPSDRFSAERPEGSISTLTIQRTEQRDSAMYRCASSPGRLGADHNEQFFGPGTRLTVL.

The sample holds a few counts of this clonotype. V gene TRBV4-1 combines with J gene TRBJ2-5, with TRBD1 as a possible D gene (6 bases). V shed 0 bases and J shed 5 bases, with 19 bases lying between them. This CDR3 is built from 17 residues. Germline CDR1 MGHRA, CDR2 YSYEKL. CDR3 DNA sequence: TGCGCCAGCAGCCAAGATCGTCTTCAGGGGCTCGGGGAGACCCAGTACTTC. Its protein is CASSQDRLQGLGETQYF.

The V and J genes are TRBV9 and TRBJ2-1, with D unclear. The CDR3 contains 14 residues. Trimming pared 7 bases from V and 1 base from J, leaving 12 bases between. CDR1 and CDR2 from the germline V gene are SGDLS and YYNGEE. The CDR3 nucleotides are TGTGCCAGCTGCGCGAGCAGATCCTACAATGAGCAGTTCTTC. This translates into CASCASRSYNEQFF.

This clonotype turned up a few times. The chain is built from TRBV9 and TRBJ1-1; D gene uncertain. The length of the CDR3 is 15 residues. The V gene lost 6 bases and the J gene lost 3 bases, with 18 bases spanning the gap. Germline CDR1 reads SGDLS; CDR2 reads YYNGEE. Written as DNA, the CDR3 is TGTGCCAGCACCGCGGCTCCTTCGGGATACACTGAAGCTTTCTTT. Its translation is CASTAAPSGYTEAFF.

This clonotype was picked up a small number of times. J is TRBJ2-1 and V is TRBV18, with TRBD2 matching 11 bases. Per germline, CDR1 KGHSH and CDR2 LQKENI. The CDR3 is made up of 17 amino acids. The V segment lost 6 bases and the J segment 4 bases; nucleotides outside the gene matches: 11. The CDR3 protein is CASSRIAGTSGYNEQFF. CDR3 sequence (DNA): TGTGCCAGCTCGCGAATTGCCGGGACTAGCGGTTACAATGAGCAGTTCTTC.

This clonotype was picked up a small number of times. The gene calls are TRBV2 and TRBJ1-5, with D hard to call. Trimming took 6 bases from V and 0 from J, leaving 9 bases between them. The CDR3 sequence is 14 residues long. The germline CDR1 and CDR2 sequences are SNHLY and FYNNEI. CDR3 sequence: CASSGPISNQPQHF. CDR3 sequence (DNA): TGTGCCAGCAGCGGACCCATTAGCAATCAGCCCCAGCATTTT.

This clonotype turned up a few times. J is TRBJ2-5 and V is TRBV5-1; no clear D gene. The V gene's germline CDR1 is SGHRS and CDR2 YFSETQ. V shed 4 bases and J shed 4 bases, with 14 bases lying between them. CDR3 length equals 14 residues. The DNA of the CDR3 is TGCGCCAGCAGCGGTTTGGGGTCCCGAGAGACCCAGTACTTC. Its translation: CASSGLGSRETQYF.

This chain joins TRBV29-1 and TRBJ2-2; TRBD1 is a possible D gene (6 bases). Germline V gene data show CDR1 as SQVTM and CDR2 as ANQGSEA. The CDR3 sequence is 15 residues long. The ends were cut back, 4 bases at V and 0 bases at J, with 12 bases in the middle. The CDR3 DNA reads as TGCAGCGTTGTTTCGTGGGACACGAACACCGGGGAGCTGTTTTTT. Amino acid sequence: CSVVSWDTNTGELFF.

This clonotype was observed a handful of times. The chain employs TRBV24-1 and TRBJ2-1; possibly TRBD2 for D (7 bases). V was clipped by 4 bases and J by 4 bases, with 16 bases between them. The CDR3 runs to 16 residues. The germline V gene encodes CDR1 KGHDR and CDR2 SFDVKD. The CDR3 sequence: CATSDSGGGVYNEQFF. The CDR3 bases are TGTGCCACCAGTGACTCCGGCGGGGGCGTGTACAATGAGCAGTTCTTC.

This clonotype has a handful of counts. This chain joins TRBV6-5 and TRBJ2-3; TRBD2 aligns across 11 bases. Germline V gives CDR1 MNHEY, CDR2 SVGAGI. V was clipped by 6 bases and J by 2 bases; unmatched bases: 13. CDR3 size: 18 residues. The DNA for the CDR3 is TGTGCCAGCAGCGATGGGACTAGCGGACCCTTTTTCACAGATACGCAGTATTTT. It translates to CASSDGTSGPFFTDTQYF.

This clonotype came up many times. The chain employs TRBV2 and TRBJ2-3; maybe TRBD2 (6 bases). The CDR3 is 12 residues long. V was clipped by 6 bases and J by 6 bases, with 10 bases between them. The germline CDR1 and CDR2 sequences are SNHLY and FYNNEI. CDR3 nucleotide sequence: TGTGCCAGCAGGGTACTAGCCGATACGCAGTATTTT. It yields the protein CASRVLADTQYF.

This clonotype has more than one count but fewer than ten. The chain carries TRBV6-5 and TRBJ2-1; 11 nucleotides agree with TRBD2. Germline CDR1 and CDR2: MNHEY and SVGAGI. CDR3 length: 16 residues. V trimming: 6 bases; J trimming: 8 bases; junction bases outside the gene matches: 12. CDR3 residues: CASSSRVAGGRDEQFF. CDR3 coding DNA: TGTGCCAGCAGCAGCCGGGTAGCGGGAGGGCGCGATGAGCAGTTCTTC.

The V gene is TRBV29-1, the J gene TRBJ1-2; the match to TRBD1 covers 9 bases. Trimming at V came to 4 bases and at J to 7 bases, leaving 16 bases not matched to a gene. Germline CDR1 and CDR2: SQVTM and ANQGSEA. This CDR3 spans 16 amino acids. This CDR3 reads CSVADRGVSWGRGYTF. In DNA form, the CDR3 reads TGCAGCGTTGCGGACAGGGGAGTATCCTGGGGCCGTGGCTACACCTTC. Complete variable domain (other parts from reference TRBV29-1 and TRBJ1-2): SAVISQKPSRDICQRGTSLTIQCQVDSQVTMMFWYRQQPGQSLTLIATANQGSEATYESGFVIDKFPISRPNLTFSTLTVSNMSPEDSSIYLCSVADRGVSWGRGYTFGSGTRLTVV.

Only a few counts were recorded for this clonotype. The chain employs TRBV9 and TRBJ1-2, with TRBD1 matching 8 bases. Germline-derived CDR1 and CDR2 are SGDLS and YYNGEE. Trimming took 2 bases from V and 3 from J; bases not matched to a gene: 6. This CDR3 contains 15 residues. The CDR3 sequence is CASSVTDREDYGYTF. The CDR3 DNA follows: TGTGCCAGCAGCGTCACGGACAGGGAAGACTATGGCTACACCTTC.

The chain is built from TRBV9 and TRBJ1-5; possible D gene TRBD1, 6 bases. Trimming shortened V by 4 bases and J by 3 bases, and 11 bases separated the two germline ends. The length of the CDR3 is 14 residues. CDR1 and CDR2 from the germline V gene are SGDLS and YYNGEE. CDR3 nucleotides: TGTGCCAGCAGCCCAGGACAGAACAATCAGCCCCAGCATTTT. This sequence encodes CASSPGQNNQPQHF.

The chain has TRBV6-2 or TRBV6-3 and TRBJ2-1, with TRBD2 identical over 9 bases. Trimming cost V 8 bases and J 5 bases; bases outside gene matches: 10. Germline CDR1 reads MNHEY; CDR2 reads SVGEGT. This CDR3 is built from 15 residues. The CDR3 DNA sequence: TGTGCCAGCCGGCCTAGCGGGATCGGGAACAATGAGCAGTTCTTC. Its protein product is CASRPSGIGNNEQFF.

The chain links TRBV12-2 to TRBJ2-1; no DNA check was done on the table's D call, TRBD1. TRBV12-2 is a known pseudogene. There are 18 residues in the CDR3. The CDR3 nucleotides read TGTGCAAGTCGCTTAGAGGTGTGGGGACAGGGGTTCAGCAATGAGCAGTTCTTC. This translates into CASRLEVWGQGFSNEQFF.